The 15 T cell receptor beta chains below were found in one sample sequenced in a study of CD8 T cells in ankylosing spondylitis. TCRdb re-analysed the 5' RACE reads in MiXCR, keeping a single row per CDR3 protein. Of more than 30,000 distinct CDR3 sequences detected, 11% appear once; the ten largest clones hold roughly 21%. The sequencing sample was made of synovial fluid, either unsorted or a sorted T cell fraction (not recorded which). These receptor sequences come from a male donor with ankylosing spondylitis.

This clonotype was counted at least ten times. Here the CDR3 reads CASSLGNYEQYF. CDR3 sequence (DNA): TGTGCCAGCAGCCTCGGAAACTACGAGCAGTACTTC. The V call is TRBV6-5, the J call TRBJ2-7; no clear D gene. CDR3 size: 12 residues. Germline CDR1 and CDR2: MNHEY and SVGAGI. Trimming left V 6 bases short and J 3 bases short, with 9 bases between.

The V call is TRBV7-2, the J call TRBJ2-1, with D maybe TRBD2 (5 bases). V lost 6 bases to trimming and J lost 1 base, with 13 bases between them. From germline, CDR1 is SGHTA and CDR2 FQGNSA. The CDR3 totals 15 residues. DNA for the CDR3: TGTGCCAGCAGACGTACGAGCGGATCCTACAATGAGCAGTTCTTC. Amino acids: CASRRTSGSYNEQFF.

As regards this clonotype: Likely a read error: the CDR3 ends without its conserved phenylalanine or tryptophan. CDR3 sequence: CASSPRRSGTEAFL. The CDR3 region has the DNA TGTGCCAGCAGTCCAAGGAGATCGGGGACTGAAGCTTTCCTT. This rearrangement joins TRBV9 to TRBJ1-1, with unresolved D. Germline-derived CDR1 and CDR2 are SGDLS and YYNGEE. This CDR3 region has 14 residues. Trimming removed 5 bases at V and 5 bases at J, with 16 bases between.

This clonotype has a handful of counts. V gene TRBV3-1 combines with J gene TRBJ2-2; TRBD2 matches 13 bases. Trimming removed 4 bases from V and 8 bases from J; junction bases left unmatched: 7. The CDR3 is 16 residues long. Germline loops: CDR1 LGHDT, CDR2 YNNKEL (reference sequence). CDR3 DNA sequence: TGTGCCAGCAGCCTCGGACTAGCGGGAGCTATTGGGGAGCTGTTTTTT. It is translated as CASSLGLAGAIGELFF.

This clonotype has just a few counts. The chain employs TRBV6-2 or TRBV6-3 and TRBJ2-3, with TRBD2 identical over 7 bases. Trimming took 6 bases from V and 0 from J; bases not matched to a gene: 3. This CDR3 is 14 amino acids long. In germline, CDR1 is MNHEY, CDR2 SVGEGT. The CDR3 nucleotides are TGTGCCAGCAGGTATAGCGGGAGCACAGATACGCAGTATTTT. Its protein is CASRYSGSTDTQYF.

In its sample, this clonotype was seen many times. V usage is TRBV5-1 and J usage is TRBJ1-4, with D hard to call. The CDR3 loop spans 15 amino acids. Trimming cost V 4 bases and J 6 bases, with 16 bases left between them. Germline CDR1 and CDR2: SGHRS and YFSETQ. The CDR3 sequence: CASSHLRWGYEKLFF. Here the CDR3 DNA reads TGCGCCAGCAGCCATCTTAGGTGGGGATATGAAAAACTGTTTTTT.

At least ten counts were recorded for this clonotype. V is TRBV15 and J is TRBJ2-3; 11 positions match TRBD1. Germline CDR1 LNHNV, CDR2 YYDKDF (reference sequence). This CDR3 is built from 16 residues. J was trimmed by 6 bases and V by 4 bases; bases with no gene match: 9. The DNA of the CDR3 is TGTGCCACCAGCAAGGACAGGGGGCTTCTAATTGATACGCAGTATTTT. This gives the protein CATSKDRGLLIDTQYF.

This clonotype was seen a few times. The CDR3 bases are TGTGGCACTGGAGAAGGAAGGGCCTACGAGCAGTACTTC. It yields the protein CGTGEGRAYEQYF. V usage is TRBV6-2 or TRBV6-3 and J usage is TRBJ2-7; D unclear. CDR3 length: 13 residues. CDR1 and CDR2 from the germline V gene are MNHEY and SVGEGT.

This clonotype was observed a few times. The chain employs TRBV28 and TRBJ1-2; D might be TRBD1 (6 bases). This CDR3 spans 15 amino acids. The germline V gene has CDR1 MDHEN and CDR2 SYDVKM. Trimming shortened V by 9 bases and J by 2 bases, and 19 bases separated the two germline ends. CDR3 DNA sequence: TGTGCCAGTCTCGGGATTGCGGGGGGCAACTATGGCTACACCTTC. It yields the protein CASLGIAGGNYGYTF.

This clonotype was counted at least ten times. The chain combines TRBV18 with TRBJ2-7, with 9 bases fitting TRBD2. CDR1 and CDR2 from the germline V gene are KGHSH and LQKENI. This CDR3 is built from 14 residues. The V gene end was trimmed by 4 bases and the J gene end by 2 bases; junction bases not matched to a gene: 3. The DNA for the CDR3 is TGTGCCAGCTCACTAGCGGGAGAAACCTACGAGCAGTACTTC. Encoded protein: CASSLAGETYEQYF. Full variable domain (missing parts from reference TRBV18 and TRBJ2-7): NAGVMQNPRHLVRRRGQEARLRCSPMKGHSHVYWYRQLPEEGLKFMVYLQKENIIDESGMPKERFSAEFPKEGPSILRIQQVVRGDSAAYFCASSLAGETYEQYFGPGTRLTVT.

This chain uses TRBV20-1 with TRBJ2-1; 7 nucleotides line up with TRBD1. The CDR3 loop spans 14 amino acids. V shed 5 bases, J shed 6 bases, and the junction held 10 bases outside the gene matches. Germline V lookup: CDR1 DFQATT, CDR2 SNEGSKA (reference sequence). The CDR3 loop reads CSAPQGMEINEQFF. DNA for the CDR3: TGCAGTGCTCCACAGGGGATGGAGATCAATGAGCAGTTCTTC.

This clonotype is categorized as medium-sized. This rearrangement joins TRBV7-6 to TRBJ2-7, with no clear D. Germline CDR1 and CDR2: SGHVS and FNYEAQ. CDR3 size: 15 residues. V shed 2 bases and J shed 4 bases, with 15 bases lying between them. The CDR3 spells CASSLSRKTLYEQYF. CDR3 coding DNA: TGTGCCAGCAGCTTAAGCCGGAAAACCTTATACGAGCAGTACTTC.

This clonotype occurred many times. CDR3 residues: CASAETSAYSYEQYF. CDR3 DNA sequence: TGTGCCAGCGCCGAGACTAGCGCGTACTCCTACGAGCAGTACTTC. The chain employs TRBV5-6 and TRBJ2-7, with 8 positions matching TRBD2. Germline loops: CDR1 SGHDT, CDR2 YYEEEE. The junction had 9 bases not matched to a gene; V was cut back by 7 bases and J by 0 bases. The CDR3 extends over 15 amino acids.

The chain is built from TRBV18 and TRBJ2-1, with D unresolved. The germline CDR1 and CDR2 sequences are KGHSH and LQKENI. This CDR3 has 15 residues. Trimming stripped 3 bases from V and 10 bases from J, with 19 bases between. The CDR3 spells CASSPNEPGLGEQFF. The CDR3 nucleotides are TGTGCCAGCTCACCCAACGAGCCTGGGTTGGGGGAGCAGTTCTTC.

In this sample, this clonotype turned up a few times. This chain's CDR3 is CASRAGQRLSYEQYF. The CDR3 DNA sequence: TGTGCCAGCAGGGCGGGACAGCGCCTCTCCTACGAGCAGTACTTC. The chain joins TRBV28 to TRBJ2-7; TRBD1 might be the D (7 bases). This CDR3 contains 15 residues. V lost 6 bases and J lost 0, with 15 bases in between. Germline lookup yields CDR1 MDHEN and CDR2 SYDVKM.